Included here is one TCR beta chain sequence, with context. The antigen is undetermined. Germline is not matched at one junction end, which may reflect a read error. This specimen comes from a study of blood T cells in healthy people across ages. Study-wide results and limits: Not knowing donor CMV status may have confounded expanded clonotype changes.

Germline V CDR1 and CDR2: MNHNS, SASEGT. This CDR3 is built from 16 residues. For the second PCR, which ran for about 6 to 11 cycles, a sample-barcoded 5' primer and a J-beta primer mix were used. TCRdb reprocessed the 5' RACE reads via MiXCR and lists one record per CDR3 protein. The profile shows just under 550,000 distinct CDR3 sequences, around 24% of them singletons. The same specimen was also included in a second study, on T cells of mothers and their children.

The V gene is TRBV6-1, the J gene TRBJ1-2; 10 bases agree with TRBD1. Sequenced material: blood. This TCR derives from a boy aged 5 to 17 in good health. The CDR3 is CASRTDRGAGHYGYAF. CDR3 coding DNA: TGTGCCAGCAGGACGGACAGGGGGGCAGGTCACTATGGCTACGCCTTC.